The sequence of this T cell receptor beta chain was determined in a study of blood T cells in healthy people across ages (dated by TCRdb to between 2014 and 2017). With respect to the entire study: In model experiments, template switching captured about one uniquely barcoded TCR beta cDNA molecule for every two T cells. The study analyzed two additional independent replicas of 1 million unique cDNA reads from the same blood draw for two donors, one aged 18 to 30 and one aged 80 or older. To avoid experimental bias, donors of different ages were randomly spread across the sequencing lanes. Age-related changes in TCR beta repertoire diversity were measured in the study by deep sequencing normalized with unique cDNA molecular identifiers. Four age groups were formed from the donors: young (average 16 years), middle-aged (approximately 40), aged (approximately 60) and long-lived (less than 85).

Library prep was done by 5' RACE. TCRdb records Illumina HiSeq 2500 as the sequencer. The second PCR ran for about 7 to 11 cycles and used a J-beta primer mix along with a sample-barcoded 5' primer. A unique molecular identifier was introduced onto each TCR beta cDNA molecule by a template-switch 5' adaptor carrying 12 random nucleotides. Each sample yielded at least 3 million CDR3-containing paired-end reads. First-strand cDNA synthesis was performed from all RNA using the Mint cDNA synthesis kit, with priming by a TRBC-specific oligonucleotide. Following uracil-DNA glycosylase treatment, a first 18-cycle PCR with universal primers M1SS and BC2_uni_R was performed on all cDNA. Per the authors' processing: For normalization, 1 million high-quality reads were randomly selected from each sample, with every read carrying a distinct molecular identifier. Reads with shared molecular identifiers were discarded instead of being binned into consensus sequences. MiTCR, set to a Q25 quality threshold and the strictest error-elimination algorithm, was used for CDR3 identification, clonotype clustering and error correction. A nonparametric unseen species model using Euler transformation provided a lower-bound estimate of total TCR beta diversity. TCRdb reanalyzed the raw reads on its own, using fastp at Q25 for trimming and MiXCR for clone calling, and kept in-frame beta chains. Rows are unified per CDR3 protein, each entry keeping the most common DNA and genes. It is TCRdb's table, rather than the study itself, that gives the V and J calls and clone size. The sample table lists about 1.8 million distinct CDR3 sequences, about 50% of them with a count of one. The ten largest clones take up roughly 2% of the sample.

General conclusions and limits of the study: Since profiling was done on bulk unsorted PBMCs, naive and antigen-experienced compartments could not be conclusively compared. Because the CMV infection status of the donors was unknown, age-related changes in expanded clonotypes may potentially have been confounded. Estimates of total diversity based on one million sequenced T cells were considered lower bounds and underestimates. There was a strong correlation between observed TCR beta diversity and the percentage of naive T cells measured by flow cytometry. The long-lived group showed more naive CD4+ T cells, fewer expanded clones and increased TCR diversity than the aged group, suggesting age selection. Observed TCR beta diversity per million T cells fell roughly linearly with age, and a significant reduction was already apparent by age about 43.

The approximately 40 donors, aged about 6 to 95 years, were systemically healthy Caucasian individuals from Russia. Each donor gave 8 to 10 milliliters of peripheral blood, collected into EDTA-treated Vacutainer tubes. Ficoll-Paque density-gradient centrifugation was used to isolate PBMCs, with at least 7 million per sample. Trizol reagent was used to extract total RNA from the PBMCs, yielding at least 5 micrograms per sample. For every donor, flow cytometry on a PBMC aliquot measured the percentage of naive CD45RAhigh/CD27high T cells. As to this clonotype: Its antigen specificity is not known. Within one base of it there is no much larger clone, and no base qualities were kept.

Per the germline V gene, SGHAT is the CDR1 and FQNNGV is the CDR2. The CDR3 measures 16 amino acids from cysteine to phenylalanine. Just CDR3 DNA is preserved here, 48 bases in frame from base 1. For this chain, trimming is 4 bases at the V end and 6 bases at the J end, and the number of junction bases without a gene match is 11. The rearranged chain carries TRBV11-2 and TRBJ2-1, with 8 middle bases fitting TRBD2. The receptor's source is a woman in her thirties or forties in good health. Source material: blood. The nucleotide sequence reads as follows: TGTGCCAGCAGCTCCTTCGGGGGGGCCCGGGGCAATGAGCAGTTCTTC. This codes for CASSSFGGARGNEQFF.